A selection of T cell receptor beta chains follows, all from one sample in a study of OX40 agonist ivuxolimab in advanced cancers. Profiling relied on immunoSEQ multiplex PCR, and the TCRdb table lists in-frame clones only, not all of them. Of 90,000 to 150,000 clones in the sample, around 89% are singletons; the top ten hold 0.55% to 0.7%. The sequencing used CD4+ or CD8+ T cells sorted from blood, collected in a trial of the OX40 agonist ivuxolimab. Source of these receptors: an adult with an advanced solid tumor such as melanoma, head and neck, liver or kidney cancer. Both conserved end residues are part of each CDR3. A D gene is named only where the DNA matches it firmly. The size entry is marked missing in some rows and otherwise reads once, few, many or a size class.

CDR3aa: CASSPNSGGSTEAFF; CDR3nt: TGTGCCAGCAGCCCCAACTCAGGGGGGTCCACTGAAGCTTTCTTT; len: 15; j_gene: TRBJ1-1; abundance: -; v_gene: TRBV11-2; d_gene: TRBD1
CDR3aa: CASSSPGQTQETQYF; CDR3nt: TGTGCCAGCAGTTCTCCGGGACAGACCCAAGAGACCCAGTACTTC; len: 15; j_gene: TRBJ2-5; abundance: -; v_gene: TRBV28; d_gene: TRBD1
CDR3aa: CASSELGNTEAFF; CDR3nt: TGCGCCAGCAGTGAGTTAGGGAACACTGAAGCTTTCTTT; len: 13; j_gene: TRBJ1-1; abundance: -; v_gene: TRBV10-2; d_gene: -
CDR3aa: CASSAPGQQETQYF; CDR3nt: TGTGCCAGCAGTGCCCCGGGACAACAAGAGACCCAGTACTTC; len: 14; j_gene: TRBJ2-5; abundance: -; v_gene: TRBV28; d_gene: -
CDR3aa: CASKVGPYGYTF; CDR3nt: TGTGCCAGTAAAGTCGGGCCCTATGGCTACACCTTC; len: 12; j_gene: TRBJ1-2; abundance: -; v_gene: TRBV6-1; d_gene: -
CDR3aa: CASQPSPMVQYF; CDR3nt: TGTGCCAGCCAACCCTCCCCCATGGTGCAGTATTTT; len: 12; j_gene: TRBJ2-3; abundance: -; v_gene: TRBV7-2; d_gene: -
CDR3aa: CASRDPFSGGANEQFF; CDR3nt: TGCGCCAGCAGAGACCCGTTTAGCGGGGGGGCGAATGAGCAGTTCTTC; len: 16; j_gene: TRBJ2-1; abundance: once; v_gene: TRBV10-2; d_gene: TRBD2
CDR3aa: CASSGGGTNTGELFF; CDR3nt: TGTGCCAGTAGCGGCGGGGGGACGAACACCGGGGAGCTGTTTTTT; len: 15; j_gene: TRBJ2-2; abundance: -; v_gene: TRBV19; d_gene: TRBD2
CDR3aa: CAIRDSSTNEKLFF; CDR3nt: TGTGCCATCAGAGACAGTTCAACTAATGAAAAACTGTTTTTT; len: 14; j_gene: TRBJ1-4; abundance: -; v_gene: TRBV10-3; d_gene: -
CDR3aa: CASSSIQGAYEQYF; CDR3nt: TGTGCCAGCAGCTCGATACAGGGGGCTTACGAGCAGTACTTC; len: 14; j_gene: TRBJ2-7; abundance: -; v_gene: TRBV7-9; d_gene: TRBD1
CDR3aa: CASRGTSGARYEQFF; CDR3nt: TGTGCCAGCAGAGGGACTAGCGGGGCGAGGTATGAGCAGTTCTTC; len: 15; j_gene: TRBJ2-1; abundance: -; v_gene: TRBV2; d_gene: TRBD2